Included here is one T cell receptor (beta chain) sequence, with context. The antigen is not known. These data belong to a study of cytomegalovirus exposure and HLA in healthy donors. Whole-study results and caveats: Researchers reported that three CMV-associated chains were confirmed in vitro as CMV antigen-specific. Cytomegalovirus association was listed for approximately 160 TCR beta chains. CMV serostatus was the only immune exposure information that was available.

V shed 8 bases and J shed 0 bases, with 5 bases lying between them. Germline CDR1 and CDR2: GTSNPN and SVGIG (reference sequence). This CDR3 contains 11 residues. The PCR ran on 60 Vbeta and 13 Jbeta primers. Sequenced by immunoSEQ multiplex PCR; TCRdb stores in-frame clones only, minus some. The table has under 200,000 clones, more than 70% seen once. It was healthy bone marrow donors who served as donors. The receptor comes from a male donor in good health and CMV-seronegative. V and J are TRBV30 and TRBJ1-3; unclear D gene. The sample comprised PBMCs. CDR3 in amino acids: CAHSSGNTIYF. CDR3 DNA sequence: TGTGCCCATAGCTCTGGAAACACCATATATTTT.